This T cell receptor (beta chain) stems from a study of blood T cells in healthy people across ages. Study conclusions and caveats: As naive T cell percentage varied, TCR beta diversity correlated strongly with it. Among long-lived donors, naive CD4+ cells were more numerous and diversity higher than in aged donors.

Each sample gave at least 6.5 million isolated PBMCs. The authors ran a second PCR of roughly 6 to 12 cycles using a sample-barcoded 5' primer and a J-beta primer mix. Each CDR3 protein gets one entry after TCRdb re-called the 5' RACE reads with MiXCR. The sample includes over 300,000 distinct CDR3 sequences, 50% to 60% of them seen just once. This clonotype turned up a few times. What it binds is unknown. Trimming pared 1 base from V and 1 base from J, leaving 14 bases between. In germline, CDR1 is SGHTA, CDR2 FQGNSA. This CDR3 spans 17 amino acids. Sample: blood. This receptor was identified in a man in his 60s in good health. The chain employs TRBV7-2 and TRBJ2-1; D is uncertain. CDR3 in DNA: TGTGCCAGCAGCTTAGAGGCTAGACCCCGATCCTACAATGAGCAGTTCTTC. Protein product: CASSLEARPRSYNEQFF. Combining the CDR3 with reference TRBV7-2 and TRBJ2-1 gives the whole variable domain GAGVSQSPSNKVTEKGKDVELRCDPISGHTALYWYRQSLGQGLEFLIYFQGNSAPDKSGLPSDRFSAERTGGSVSTLTIQRTQQEDSAVYLCASSLEARPRSYNEQFFGPGTRLTVL.